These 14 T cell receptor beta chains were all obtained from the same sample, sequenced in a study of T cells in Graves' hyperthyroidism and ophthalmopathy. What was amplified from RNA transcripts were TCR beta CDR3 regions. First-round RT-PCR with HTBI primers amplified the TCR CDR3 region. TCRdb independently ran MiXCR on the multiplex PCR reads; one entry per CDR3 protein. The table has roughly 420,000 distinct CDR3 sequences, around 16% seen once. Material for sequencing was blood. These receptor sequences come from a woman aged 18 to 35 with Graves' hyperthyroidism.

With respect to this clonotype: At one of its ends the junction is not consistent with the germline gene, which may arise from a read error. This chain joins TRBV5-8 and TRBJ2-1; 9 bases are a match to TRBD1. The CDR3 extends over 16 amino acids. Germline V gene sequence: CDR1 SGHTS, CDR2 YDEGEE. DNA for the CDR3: TGCACCAGCAGCTATAATTATCTGACAGGGGGCAATGAGCAGTTCTTC. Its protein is CTSSYNYLTGGNEQFF.

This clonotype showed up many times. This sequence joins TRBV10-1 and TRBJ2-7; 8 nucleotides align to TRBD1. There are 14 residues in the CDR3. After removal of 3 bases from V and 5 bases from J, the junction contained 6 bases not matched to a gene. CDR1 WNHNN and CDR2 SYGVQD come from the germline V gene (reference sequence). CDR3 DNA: TGCGCCAGCAGTGATCGGACAGGGATCGACGAGCAGTACTTC. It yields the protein CASSDRTGIDEQYF.

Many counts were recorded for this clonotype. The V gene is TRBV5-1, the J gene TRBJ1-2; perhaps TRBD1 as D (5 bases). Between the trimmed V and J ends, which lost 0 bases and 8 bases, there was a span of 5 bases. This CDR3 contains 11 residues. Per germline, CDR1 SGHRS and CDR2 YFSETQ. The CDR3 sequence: CASSLEGGYTF. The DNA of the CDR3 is TGCGCCAGCAGCTTGGAGGGGGGCTACACCTTC.

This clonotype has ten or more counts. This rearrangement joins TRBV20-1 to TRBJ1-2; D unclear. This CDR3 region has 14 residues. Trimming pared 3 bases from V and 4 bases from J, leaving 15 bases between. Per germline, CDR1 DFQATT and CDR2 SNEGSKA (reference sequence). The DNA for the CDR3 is TGCAGTGCTAGCGAGGTCAGGAGTACCTATGGCTACACCTTC. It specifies CSASEVRSTYGYTF.

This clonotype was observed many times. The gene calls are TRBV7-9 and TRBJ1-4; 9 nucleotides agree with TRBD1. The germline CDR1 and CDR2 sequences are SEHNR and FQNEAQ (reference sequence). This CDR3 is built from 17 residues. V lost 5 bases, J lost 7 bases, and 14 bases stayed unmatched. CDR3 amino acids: CASSTRSVDRGCEKLFF. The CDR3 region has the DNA TGTGCCAGCAGCACGCGGTCGGTGGACAGGGGCTGTGAAAAACTGTTTTTT. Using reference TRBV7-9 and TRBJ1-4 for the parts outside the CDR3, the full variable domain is DTGVSQNPRHKITKRGQNVTFRCDPISEHNRLYWYRQTLGQGPEFLTYFQNEAQLEKSRLLSDRFSAERPKGSFSTLEIQRTEQGDSAMYLCASSTRSVDRGCEKLFFGSGTQLSVL.

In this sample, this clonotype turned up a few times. CDR3 nucleotides: TGTGCCAGCAGCGCTAGTGGGGGACAGTACAATGAGCAGTTCTTC. Amino acids: CASSASGGQYNEQFF. J is TRBJ2-1 and V is TRBV9; TRBD1 matches 7 bases. The CDR3 length is 15 residues. V lost 3 bases and J lost 4; bases outside the gene matches: 7. The germline V gene encodes CDR1 SGDLS and CDR2 YYNGEE.

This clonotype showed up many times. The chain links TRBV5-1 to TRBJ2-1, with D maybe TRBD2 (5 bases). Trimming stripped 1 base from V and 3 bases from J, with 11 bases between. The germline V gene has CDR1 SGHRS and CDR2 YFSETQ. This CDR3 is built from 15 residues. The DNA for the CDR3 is TGCGCCAGCAGCTTGTCGACTACTATCTACAATGAGCAGTTCTTC. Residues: CASSLSTTIYNEQFF.

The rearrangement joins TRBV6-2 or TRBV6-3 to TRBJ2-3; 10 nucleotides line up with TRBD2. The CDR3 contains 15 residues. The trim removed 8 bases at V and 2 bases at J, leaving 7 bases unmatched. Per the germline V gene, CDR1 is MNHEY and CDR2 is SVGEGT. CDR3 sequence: CASGLTSGVTDTQYF. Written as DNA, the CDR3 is TGTGCCAGCGGTCTTACTAGCGGGGTCACAGATACGCAGTATTTT.

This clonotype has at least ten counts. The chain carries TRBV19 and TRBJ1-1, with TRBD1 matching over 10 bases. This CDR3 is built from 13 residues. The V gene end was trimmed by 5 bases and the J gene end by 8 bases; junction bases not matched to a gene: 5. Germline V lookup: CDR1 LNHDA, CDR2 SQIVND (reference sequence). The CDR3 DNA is TGTGCCAGTAGTTCCGGGACAGGGGCCGAAGCTTTCTTT. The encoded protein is CASSSGTGAEAFF. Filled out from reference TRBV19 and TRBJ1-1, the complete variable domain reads DGGITQSPKYLFRKEGQNVTLSCEQNLNHDAMYWYRQDPGQGLRLIYYSQIVNDFQKGDIAEGYSVSREKKESFPLTVTSAQKNPTAFYLCASSSGTGAEAFFGQGTRLTVV.

CDR3 sequence reads: CATSTWGQGDEKLFF. CDR3 bases: TGTGCCACCAGCACCTGGGGACAGGGGGACGAAAAACTGTTTTTT. V is TRBV15 and J is TRBJ1-4; 11 bases match TRBD1. After removal of 4 bases from V and 8 bases from J, the junction contained 6 bases not matched to a gene. The CDR3 sequence is 15 residues long. Germline V gene lookup returns CDR1 LNHNV and CDR2 YYDKDF (reference sequence).

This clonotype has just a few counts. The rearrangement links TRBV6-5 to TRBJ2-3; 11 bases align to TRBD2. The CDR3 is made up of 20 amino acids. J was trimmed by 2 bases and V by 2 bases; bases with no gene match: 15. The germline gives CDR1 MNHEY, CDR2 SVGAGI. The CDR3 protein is CASSYKGLAEASTPTDTQYF. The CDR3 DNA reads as TGTGCCAGCAGTTACAAGGGACTAGCGGAGGCTTCGACTCCCACAGATACGCAGTATTTT.

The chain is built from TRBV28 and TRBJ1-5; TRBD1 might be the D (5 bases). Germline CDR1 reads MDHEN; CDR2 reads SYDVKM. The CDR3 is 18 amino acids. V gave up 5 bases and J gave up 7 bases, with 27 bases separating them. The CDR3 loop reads CASSPSRIRGRSRQPQHF. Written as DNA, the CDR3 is TGTGCCAGCAGTCCAAGCCGGATCCGGGGCAGATCCAGGCAGCCCCAGCATTTT.

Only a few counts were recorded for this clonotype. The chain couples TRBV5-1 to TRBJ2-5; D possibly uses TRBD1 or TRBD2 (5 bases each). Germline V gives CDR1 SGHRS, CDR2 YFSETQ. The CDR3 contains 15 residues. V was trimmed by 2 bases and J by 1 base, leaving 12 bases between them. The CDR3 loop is CASSLAMGVQETQYF. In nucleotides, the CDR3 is TGCGCCAGCAGCTTAGCGATGGGGGTCCAAGAGACCCAGTACTTC.

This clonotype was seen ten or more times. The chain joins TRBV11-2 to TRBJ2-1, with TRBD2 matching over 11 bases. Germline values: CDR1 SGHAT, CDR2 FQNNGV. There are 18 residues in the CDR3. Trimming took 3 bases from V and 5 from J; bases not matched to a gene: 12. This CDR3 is CASSFYGIGTSGNNEQFF. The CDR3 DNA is TGTGCCAGCAGCTTCTATGGAATTGGGACTAGCGGAAACAATGAGCAGTTCTTC.